One and the same sample provided the 2 T cell receptor beta chains below, sequenced in a study of blood T cell repertoires in COVID-19. TCRdb's copy holds only in-frame clones and misses some; the assay was immunoSEQ multiplex PCR. The data show about 360,000 clones, approximately 88% seen once. Sample: PBMCs or T cells enriched from blood (not recorded which). Every receptor here comes from a woman aged 40 to 55 with acute COVID-19.

V usage is TRBV19 and J usage is TRBJ1-1, with 8 bases aligning to TRBD1. The CDR3 totals 14 residues. After removal of 3 bases from V and 5 bases from J, the junction contained 5 bases not matched to a gene. Looked up from germline, CDR1 is LNHDA and CDR2 is SQIVND (reference sequence). CDR3 DNA: TGTGCCAGTAGTATTAGGAGGACAGGGACTGAAGCTTTCTTT. It encodes CASSIRRTGTEAFF.

The chain is built from TRBV7-9 and TRBJ2-7, with a weak D call TRBD1 (5 bases). Looked up from germline, CDR1 is SEHNR and CDR2 is FQNEAQ (reference sequence). Trimming cost V 2 bases and J 6 bases, with 5 bases left between them. CDR3 length equals 11 residues. The CDR3 reads CASSLRGEQYF. As DNA, the CDR3 is TGTGCCAGCAGCTTAAGGGGCGAGCAGTACTTC.